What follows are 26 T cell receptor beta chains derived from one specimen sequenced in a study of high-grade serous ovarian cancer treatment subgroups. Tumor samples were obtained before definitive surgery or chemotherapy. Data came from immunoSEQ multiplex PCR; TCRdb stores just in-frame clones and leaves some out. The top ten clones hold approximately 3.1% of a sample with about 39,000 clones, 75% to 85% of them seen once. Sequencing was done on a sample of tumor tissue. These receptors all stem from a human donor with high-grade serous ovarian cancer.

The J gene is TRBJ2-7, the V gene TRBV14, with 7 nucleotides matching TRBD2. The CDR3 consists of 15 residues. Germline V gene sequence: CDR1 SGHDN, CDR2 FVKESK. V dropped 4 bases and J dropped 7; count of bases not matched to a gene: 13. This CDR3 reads CASSRGTAGVGEQYF. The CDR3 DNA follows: TGTGCCAGCAGCCGAGGCACGGCGGGAGTTGGAGAGCAGTACTTC.

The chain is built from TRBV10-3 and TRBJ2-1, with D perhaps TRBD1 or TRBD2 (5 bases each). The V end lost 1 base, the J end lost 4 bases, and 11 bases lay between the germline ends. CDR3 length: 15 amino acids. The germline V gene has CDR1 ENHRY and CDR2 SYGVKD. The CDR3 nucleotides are TGTGCCATCAGTGAGTGGGGGAGTGAATACAATGAGCAGTTCTTC. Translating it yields CAISEWGSEYNEQFF.

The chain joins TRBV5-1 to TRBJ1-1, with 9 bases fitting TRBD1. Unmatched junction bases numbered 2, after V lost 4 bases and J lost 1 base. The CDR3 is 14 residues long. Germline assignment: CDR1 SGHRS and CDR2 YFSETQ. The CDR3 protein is CASSPGQGNTEAFF. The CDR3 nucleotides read TGCGCCAGCAGCCCGGGACAGGGGAACACTGAAGCTTTCTTT.

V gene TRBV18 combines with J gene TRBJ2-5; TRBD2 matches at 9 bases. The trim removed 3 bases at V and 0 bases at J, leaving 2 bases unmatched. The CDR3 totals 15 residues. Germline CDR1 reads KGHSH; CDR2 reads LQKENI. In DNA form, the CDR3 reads TGTGCCAGCTCACCGCTAGCGGGAAACCAAGAGACCCAGTACTTC. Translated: CASSPLAGNQETQYF. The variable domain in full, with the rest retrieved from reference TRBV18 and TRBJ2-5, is NAGVMQNPRHLVRRRGQEARLRCSPMKGHSHVYWYRQLPEEGLKFMVYLQKENIIDESGMPKERFSAEFPKEGPSILRIQQVVRGDSAAYFCASSPLAGNQETQYFGPGTRLLVL.

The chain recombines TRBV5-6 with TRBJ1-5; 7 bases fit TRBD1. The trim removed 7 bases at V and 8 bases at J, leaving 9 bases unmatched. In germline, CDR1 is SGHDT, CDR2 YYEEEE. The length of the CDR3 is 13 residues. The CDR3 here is CASGTHRGEPQHF. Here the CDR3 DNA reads TGTGCCAGCGGAACTCACAGGGGTGAGCCCCAGCATTTT. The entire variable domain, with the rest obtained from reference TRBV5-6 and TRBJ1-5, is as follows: DAGVTQSPTHLIKTRGQQVTLRCSPKSGHDTVSWYQQALGQGPQFIFQYYEEEERQRGNFPDRFSGHQFPNYSSELNVNALLLGDSALYLCASGTHRGEPQHFGDGTRLSIL.

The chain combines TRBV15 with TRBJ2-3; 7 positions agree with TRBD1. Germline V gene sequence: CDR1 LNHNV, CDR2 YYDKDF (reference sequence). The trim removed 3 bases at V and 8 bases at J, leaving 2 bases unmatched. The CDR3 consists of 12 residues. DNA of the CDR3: TGTGCCACCAGCAGTTACAGGGGTACGCAGTATTTT. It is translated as CATSSYRGTQYF.

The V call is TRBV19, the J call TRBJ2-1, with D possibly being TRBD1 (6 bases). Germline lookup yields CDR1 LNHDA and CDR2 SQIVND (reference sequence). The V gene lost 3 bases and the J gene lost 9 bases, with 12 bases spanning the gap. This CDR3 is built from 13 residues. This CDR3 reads CASSIGPRGEQFF. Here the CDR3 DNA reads TGTGCCAGTAGTATCGGCCCCAGGGGTGAGCAGTTCTTC.

CDR3: CAWGRRSTDTQYF. CDR3 DNA sequence: TGTGCTTGGGGGCGGCGGTCCACAGATACGCAGTATTTT. The chain uses TRBV30 and TRBJ2-3; D might be TRBD1 (6 bases). This CDR3 is 13 amino acids long. In germline, CDR1 is GTSNPN, CDR2 SVGIG (reference sequence). The full variable domain, with the rest looked up from reference TRBV30 and TRBJ2-3, is SQTIHQWPATLVQPVGSPLSLECTVEGTSNPNLYWYRQAAGRGLQLLFYSVGIGQISSEVPQNLSASRPQDRQFILSSKKLLLSDSGFYLCAWGRRSTDTQYFGPGTRLTVL.

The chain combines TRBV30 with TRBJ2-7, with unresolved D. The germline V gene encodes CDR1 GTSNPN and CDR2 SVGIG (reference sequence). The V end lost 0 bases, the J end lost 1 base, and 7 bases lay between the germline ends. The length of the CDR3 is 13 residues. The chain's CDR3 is CAWSVGVSYEQYF. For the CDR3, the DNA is TGTGCCTGGAGTGTCGGAGTTTCCTACGAGCAGTACTTC.

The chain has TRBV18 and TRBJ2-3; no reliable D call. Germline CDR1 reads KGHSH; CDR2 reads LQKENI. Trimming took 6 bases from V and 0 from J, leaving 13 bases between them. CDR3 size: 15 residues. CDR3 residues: CASSPRLTSTDTQYF. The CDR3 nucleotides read TGTGCCAGCTCCCCTAGGCTGACTAGCACAGATACGCAGTATTTT. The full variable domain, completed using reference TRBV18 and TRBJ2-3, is NAGVMQNPRHLVRRRGQEARLRCSPMKGHSHVYWYRQLPEEGLKFMVYLQKENIIDESGMPKERFSAEFPKEGPSILRIQQVVRGDSAAYFCASSPRLTSTDTQYFGPGTRLTVL.

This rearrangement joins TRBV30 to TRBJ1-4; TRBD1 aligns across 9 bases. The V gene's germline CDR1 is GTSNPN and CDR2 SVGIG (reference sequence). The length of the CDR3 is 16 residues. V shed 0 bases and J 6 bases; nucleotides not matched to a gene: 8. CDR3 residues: CAWSVRDRAFDEKLFF. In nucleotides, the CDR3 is TGTGCCTGGAGTGTACGGGACAGGGCCTTTGATGAAAAACTGTTTTTT.

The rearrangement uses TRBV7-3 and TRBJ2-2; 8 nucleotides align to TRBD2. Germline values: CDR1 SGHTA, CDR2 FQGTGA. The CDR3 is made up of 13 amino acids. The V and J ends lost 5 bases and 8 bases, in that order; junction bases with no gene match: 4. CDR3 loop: CASSLEREGELFF. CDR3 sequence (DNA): TGTGCCAGCAGCCTAGAGCGGGAGGGGGAGCTGTTTTTT.

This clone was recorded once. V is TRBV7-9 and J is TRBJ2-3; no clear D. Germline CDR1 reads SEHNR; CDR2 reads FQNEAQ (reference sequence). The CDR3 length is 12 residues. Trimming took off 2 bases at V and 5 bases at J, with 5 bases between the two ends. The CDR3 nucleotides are TGTGCCAGCAGCTTAACCGTAGATACGCAGTATTTT. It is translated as CASSLTVDTQYF.

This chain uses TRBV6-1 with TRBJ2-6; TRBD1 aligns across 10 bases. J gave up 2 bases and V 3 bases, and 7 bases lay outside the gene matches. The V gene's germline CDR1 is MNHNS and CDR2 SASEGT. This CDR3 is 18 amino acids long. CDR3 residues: CASSDLGQGSTGANVLTF. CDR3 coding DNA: TGTGCCAGCAGTGATTTGGGACAGGGGAGTACTGGGGCCAACGTCCTGACTTTC.

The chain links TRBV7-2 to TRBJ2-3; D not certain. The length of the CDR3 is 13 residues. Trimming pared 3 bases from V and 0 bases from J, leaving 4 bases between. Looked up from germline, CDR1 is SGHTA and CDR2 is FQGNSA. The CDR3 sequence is CASSFSSTDTQYF. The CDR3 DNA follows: TGTGCCAGCAGCTTCTCTAGCACAGATACGCAGTATTTT.

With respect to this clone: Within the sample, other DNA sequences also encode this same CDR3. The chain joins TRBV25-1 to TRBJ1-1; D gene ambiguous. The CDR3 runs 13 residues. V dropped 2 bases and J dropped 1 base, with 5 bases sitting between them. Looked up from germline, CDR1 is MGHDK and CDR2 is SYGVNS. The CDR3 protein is CASSEAWNTEAFF. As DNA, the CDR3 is TGTGCCAGCAGTGAAGCCTGGAACACTGAAGCTTTCTTT.

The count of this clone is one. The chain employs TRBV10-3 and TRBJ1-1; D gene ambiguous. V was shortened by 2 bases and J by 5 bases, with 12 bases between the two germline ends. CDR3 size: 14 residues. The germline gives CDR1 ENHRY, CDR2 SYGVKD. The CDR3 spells CAISETSGRTEAFF. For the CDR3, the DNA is TGTGCCATCAGTGAGACCTCCGGACGGACTGAAGCTTTCTTT.

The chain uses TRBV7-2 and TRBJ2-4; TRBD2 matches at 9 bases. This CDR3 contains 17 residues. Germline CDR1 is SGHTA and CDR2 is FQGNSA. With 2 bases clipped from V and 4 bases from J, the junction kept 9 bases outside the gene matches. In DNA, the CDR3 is TGTGCCAGCAGCTTATACCAGCGGGAGGCTGAGAAAAACATTCAGTACTTC. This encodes CASSLYQREAEKNIQYF.

DNA for the CDR3: TGCAGCGTGGGGAAGGGGACAGTGGACACCGGGGAGCTGTTTTTT. This gives the protein CSVGKGTVDTGELFF. This chain links TRBV29-1 with TRBJ2-2, with 7 bases lining up with TRBD1. Trimming removed 6 bases from V and 3 bases from J; junction bases left unmatched: 10. The CDR3 contains 15 residues. The V gene's germline CDR1 is SQVTM and CDR2 ANQGSEA.

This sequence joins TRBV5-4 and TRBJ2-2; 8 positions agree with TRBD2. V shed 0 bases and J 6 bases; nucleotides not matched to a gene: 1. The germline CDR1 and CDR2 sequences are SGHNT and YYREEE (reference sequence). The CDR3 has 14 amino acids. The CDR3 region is CASSLELAAGELFF. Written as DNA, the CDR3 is TGTGCCAGCAGCTTGGAACTAGCGGCCGGGGAGCTGTTTTTT.

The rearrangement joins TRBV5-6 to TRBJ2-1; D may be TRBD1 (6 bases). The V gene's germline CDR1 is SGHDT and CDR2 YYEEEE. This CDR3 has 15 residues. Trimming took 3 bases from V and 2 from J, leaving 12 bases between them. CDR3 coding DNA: TGTGCCAGCAGCTGGGGGCAGTTCGCCTACAATGAGCAGTTCTTC. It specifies CASSWGQFAYNEQFF.

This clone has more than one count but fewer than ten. CDR3 loop: CSVGQAREPMNTEAFF. Written as DNA, the CDR3 is TGCAGCGTGGGACAGGCAAGGGAACCGATGAACACTGAAGCTTTCTTT. The chain has TRBV29-1 and TRBJ1-1; 8 bases are shared with TRBD1. The J segment lost 0 bases and the V segment lost 6 bases, leaving 12 bases of the junction unmatched. The CDR3 spans 16 residues. The germline V gene has CDR1 SQVTM and CDR2 ANQGSEA.

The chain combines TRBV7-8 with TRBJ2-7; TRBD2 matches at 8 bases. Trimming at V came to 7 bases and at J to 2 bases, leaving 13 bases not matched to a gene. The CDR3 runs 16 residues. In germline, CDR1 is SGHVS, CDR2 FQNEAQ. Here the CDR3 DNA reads TGTGCCAGCAACCCCGGGGGGGGGATACTCCCCTACGAGCAGTACTTC. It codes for CASNPGGGILPYEQYF.

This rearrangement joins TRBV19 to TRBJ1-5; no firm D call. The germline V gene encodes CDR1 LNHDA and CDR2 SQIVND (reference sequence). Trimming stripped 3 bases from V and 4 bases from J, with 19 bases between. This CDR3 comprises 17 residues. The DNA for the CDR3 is TGTGCCAGTAGTATCCAGGTGGGCCTTTCGGGAAATCAGCCCCAGCATTTT. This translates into CASSIQVGLSGNQPQHF.

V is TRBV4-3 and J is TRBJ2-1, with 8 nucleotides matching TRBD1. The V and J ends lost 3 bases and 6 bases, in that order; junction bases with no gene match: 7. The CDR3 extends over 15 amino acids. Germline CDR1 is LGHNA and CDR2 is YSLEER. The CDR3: CASSQQQGAGNEQFF. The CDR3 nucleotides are TGCGCCAGCAGCCAGCAGCAGGGGGCAGGCAATGAGCAGTTCTTC.

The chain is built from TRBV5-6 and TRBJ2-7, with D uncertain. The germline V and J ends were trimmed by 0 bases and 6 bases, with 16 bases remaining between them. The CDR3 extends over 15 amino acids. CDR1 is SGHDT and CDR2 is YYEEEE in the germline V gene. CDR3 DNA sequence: TGTGCCAGCAGCTTGGGGGTCATGTTATATGCCGAGCAGTACTTC. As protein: CASSLGVMLYAEQYF.